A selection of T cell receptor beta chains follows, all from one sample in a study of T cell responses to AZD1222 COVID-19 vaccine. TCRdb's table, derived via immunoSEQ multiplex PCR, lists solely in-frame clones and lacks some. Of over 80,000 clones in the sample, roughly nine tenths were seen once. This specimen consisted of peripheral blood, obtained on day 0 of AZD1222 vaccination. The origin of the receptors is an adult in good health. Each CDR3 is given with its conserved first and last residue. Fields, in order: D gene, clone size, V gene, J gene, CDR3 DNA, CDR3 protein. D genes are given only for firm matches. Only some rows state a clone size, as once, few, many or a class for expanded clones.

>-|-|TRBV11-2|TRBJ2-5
TGTGCCAGCAGCCCCATTGGGGGGTGGGATGGAGAGACCCAGTACTTC
CASSPIGGWDGETQYF
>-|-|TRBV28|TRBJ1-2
TGTGCCAGCAGTCAGCCCCACGGCTATGGCTACACCTTC
CASSQPHGYGYTF
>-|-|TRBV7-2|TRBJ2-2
TGTGCCAGCAGCTTAGTCCCTAGCGCGAACACCGGGGAGCTGTTTTTT
CASSLVPSANTGELFF
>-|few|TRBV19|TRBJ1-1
TGTGCCAGTAGTCTCGGAGGAGGGCGAGTGTACCCTGAAGCTTTCTTT
CASSLGGGRVYPEAFF
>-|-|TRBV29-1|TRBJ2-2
TGCAGCGTTGAAGTCCGACCGAACACCGGGGAGCTGTTTTTT
CSVEVRPNTGELFF
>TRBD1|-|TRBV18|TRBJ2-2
TGTGCCAGCTCACCCGGGACAGGGGTCGGAACCGGGGAGCTGTTTTTT
CASSPGTGVGTGELFF
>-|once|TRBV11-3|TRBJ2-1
TGTGCCAGCAGCTTAGAGTTGGGAGTTTACAATGAGCAGTTCTTC
CASSLELGVYNEQFF
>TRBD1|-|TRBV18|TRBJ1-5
TGTGCCAGCTCACCAGGGACAGGGCACAATCAGCCCCAGCATTTT
CASSPGTGHNQPQHF
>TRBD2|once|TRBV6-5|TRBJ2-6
TGTGCCAGCGCTAGCGGGGGTGGGGCCAACGTCCTGACTTTC
CASASGGGANVLTF
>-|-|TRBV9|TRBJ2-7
TGTGCCAGCAGCGTAGCCGAGCGGGCCAGCTCCTACGAGCAGTACTTC
CASSVAERASSYEQYF
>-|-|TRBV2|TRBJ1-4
TGTGCCAGTAAGGGACCTTCGGAAAAACTGTTTTTT
CASKGPSEKLFF
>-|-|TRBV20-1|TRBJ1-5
TGCAGTGCTAGTATTATGAGTTCTAGCAATCAGCCCCAGCATTTT
CSASIMSSSNQPQHF
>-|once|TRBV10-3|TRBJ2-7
TGTGCCATCAGTGATGGGGCGGACTCCAGCTACGAGCAGTACTTC
CAISDGADSSYEQYF
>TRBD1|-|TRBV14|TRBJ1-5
TGTGCCAGCAGCCCGACAGGGGGACAGCCCCAGCATTTT
CASSPTGGQPQHF
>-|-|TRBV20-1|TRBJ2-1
TGCAGTGCTACCTCCTACAATGAGCAGTTCTTC
CSATSYNEQFF
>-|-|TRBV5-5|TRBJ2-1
TGTGCCAGCAGCTCCTTTATATCCGACAATGAGCAGTTCTTC
CASSSFISDNEQFF
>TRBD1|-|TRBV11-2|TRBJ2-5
TGTGCCAGCAGCCGGGACAGGCCCCAAGAGACCCAGTACTTC
CASSRDRPQETQYF
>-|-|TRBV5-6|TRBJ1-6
TGTGCCAGCAGCTTGGTGGGTTATAATTCACCCCTCCACTTT
CASSLVGYNSPLHF
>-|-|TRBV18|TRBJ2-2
TGTGCCAGCTCACCACCGATTAGGGACGGAGCTGGGGAGCTGTTTTTT
CASSPPIRDGAGELFF
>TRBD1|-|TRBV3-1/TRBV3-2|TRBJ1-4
TGTGCCAGCAGCCCGGGACAGGGTGGAGAAAAACTGTTTTTT
CASSPGQGGEKLFF
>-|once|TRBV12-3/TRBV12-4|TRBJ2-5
TGTGCCAGCAGTTTAAACGGGAAAGAGACCCAGTACTTC
CASSLNGKETQYF
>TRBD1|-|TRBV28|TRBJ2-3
TGTGCCAGCAGGGGACAGGGCACAGATACGCAGTATTTT
CASRGQGTDTQYF
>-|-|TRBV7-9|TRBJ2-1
TGTGCCAGCAGCTTCACGACAGTGCAGTTCTTC
CASSFTTVQFF
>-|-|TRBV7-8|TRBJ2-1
TGTGCCAGCAGCCCTTCTATCAATGAGCAGTTCTTC
CASSPSINEQFF
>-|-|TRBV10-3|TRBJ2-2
TGTGCCATCAACTCCGGGACAACGACCAACACCGGGGAGCTGTTTTTT
CAINSGTTTNTGELFF
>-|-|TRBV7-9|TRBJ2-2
TGTGCCAGCAGCTTGGACGTCACCGGGGAGCTGTTTTTT
CASSLDVTGELFF